This T cell receptor beta chain was sequenced for a study of blood T cells in healthy people across ages. A J-beta primer mix and a sample-barcoded 5' primer were used in a second PCR of roughly 7 to 12 cycles. A single record per CDR3 protein comes from TCRdb applying MiXCR to the 5' RACE reads. The repertoire includes almost 550,000 distinct CDR3 sequences, under 30% of them detected once, and 7.5% to 9% sits in the top ten. V lost 7 bases, J lost 4 bases, and 6 bases lay in between. This CDR3 contains 11 residues. Germline lookup yields CDR1 KGHDR and CDR2 SFDVKD. The same data also contributed to another study, on T cells of mothers and their children.

Sequenced input: blood. This chain joins TRBV24-1 and TRBJ1-2; D is unclear. This receptor was obtained from a boy younger than 18 in good health. The CDR3 DNA reads TGTGCCACCAGGGGTACCTATGGCTACACCTTC. Translated: CATRGTYGYTF.